The following is a TCR beta chain sequence with its context. Clones were sequenced by immunoSEQ multiplex PCR, and TCRdb holds only the in-frame ones, with some missing. The sample lists fewer than 350,000 clones, about 82% occurring once. The entry originates in a study of blood T cell repertoires in COVID-19. Study details: Acute and convalescent COVID-19 samples came from the United States, Italy and Spain.

This CDR3 region has 14 residues. Germline V gene sequence: CDR1 SGHRS, CDR2 YFSETQ. V lost 5 bases, J lost 8 bases, and 19 bases lay in between. The TCR sequence derives from a human donor in a cohort sampled during active COVID-19. This chain joins TRBV5-1 and TRBJ1-1; D not certain. Source material: peripheral blood. The CDR3 nucleotides read TGCGCCAGCAGGACGGACTCTCCCCTTTCCGAAGCTTTCTTT. Its protein product is CASRTDSPLSEAFF.